This entry features one T cell receptor (beta chain) sequence. These data originate in a study of T cells in Graves' hyperthyroidism and ophthalmopathy. TCR beta CDR3 regions were amplified from RNA. The HTBI primer set served for first-round RT-PCR of the TCR CDR3. MiXCR was run by TCRdb on the multiplex PCR reads, yielding one entry per CDR3 protein. The sample includes some 350,000 distinct CDR3 sequences, less than 20% of them seen just once. The J segment lost 8 bases and the V segment lost 2 bases, leaving 5 bases of the junction unmatched. CDR3 length: 13 amino acids. Germline loops: CDR1 SGHNT, CDR2 YYREEE (reference sequence). Blood was obtained at the first hyperthyroidism diagnosis, which preceded any ophthalmopathy symptoms.

The sequenced sample was blood. This clonotype originated in a woman aged 18-29 years with Graves' hyperthyroidism that later progressed to Graves' ophthalmopathy. This chain uses TRBV5-4 with TRBJ2-3; the match to TRBD1 covers 7 bases. The CDR3 region has the DNA TGTGCCAGCAGCTTCTCAGGGGGTGGTACGCAGTATTTT. Encoded protein: CASSFSGGGTQYF. Using reference TRBV5-4 and TRBJ2-3 for the parts outside the CDR3, the full variable domain is ETGVTQSPTHLIKTRGQQVTLRCSSQSGHNTVSWYQQALGQGPQFIFQYYREEENGRGNFPPRFSGLQFPNYSSELNVNALELDDSALYLCASSFSGGGTQYFGPGTRLTVL.